These T cell receptor beta chains were read from a single sample in a study of blood T cell repertoires in COVID-19. The method was immunoSEQ multiplex PCR; TCRdb's version includes in-frame clones alone and lacks a portion of them. This table has 150,000 to 200,000 clones, around 80% appearing once. Material for sequencing was peripheral blood. The receptors come from a man in his 60s with acute or convalescent COVID-19. The CDR3 runs from the conserved cysteine through the conserved F or W. The D gene is left open where the match is weak. Clone size is not always given. Where it is, it says once, few, many or a class for expanded clones.

D gene	V gene	clone size	J gene	CDR3 DNA	CDR3 protein
-	TRBV5-1	-	TRBJ2-1	TGCGCCAGCAGCTTGCGGGGTCCCTACAATGAGCAGTTCTTC	CASSLRGPYNEQFF
TRBD1	TRBV11-2	-	TRBJ2-1	TGTGCCAGCAGCTTAGGGACAGGGAATGAGCAGTTCTTC	CASSLGTGNEQFF
-	TRBV10-1	once	TRBJ2-5	TGCGCCAGCAGTGAGTCCCCCTCGGGCAGGGCGGAGACCCAGTACTTC	CASSESPSGRAETQYF
TRBD1	TRBV7-2	once	TRBJ2-3	TGTGCCAGCAGCCTAGACAGGGTGGGCACAGATACGCAGTATTTT	CASSLDRVGTDTQYF
TRBD1	TRBV2	few	TRBJ1-2	TGTGCCAGCAGTGACGGGACAGACCCCAGGGTAGGCTACACCTTC	CASSDGTDPRVGYTF
-	TRBV4-1	many	TRBJ1-2	TGCGCCAGCAGCCAATCCGGACAGATTGGCTACACCTTC	CASSQSGQIGYTF
-	TRBV9	-	TRBJ1-2	TGTGCCAGCAGCGTAGCTACTATGCTTGACCCCTATGGCTACACCTTC	CASSVATMLDPYGYTF
-	TRBV10-1	-	TRBJ2-7	TGCGCCAGCAGTGAGCGTCAGGGCTACGAGCAGTACTTC	CASSERQGYEQYF
-	TRBV7-2	few	TRBJ1-5	TGTGCCAGCAGCTTAGAAGGGGGTCGCAATCAGCCCCAGCATTTT	CASSLEGGRNQPQHF
-	TRBV30	-	TRBJ2-2	TGTGCCTGGGAAACAGGGTTGGACGGGGAGCTGTTTTTT	CAWETGLDGELFF
TRBD1	TRBV4-3	-	TRBJ2-7	TGCGCCAGCAGCCAAGGACAGGGGGCATCCTACGAGCAGTACTTC	CASSQGQGASYEQYF